This T cell receptor beta chain is drawn from a study of shared clonotypes between healthy human individuals. General observations from the study: Sharing of clonotypes among donors was expected to vary with sequencing depth.

Around 82 million PBMCs supplied genomic DNA for unsorted samples. Germline values: CDR1 MNHNY, CDR2 SVGAGI (reference sequence). This CDR3 is built from 14 residues. Trimming cost V 6 bases and J 0 bases; bases outside gene matches: 1. On this clone itself: Its specificity is not known. Other DNA sequences in this sample translate to the same CDR3.

Once extracted for a subset, genomic DNA was divided evenly among several immunoSEQ plates. The table came from immunoSEQ multiplex PCR; TCRdb's copy has only in-frame clones and leaves some out. The profile shows under 600,000 clones, almost 80% of them singletons. The sequence was collected from a woman in her forties in good health. Some clones in this sample may be carry-over from other donors' samples. Sequences were obtained from PBMCs. The chain joins TRBV6-6 to TRBJ2-2; 7 positions match TRBD1. Written as DNA, the CDR3 is TGTGCCAGCAGGGACAGGACGAACACCGGGGAGCTGTTTTTT. Protein product: CASRDRTNTGELFF.